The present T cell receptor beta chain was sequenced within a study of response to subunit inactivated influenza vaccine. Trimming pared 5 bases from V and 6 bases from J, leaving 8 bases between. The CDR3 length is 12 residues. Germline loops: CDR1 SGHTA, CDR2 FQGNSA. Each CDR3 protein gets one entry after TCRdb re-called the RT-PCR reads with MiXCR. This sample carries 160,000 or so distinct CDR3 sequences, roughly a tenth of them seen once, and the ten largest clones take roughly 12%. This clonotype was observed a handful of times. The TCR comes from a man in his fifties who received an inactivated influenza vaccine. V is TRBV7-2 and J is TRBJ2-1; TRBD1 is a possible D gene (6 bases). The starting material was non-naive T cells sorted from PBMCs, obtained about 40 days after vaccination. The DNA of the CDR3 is TGTGCCAGCAGCAAAGGGGGCAATGAGCAGTTCTTC. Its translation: CASSKGGNEQFF.